Listed below are T cell receptor beta chains from one sample, sequenced in a study of blood T cell repertoires in COVID-19. TCRdb's copy holds only in-frame clones and misses some; the assay was immunoSEQ multiplex PCR. In the table there are under 300,000 clones, roughly 80% of which are singletons. Sequencing was carried out using peripheral blood. The receptors shown here come from a woman aged 18-29 years with acute or convalescent COVID-19. The conserved cysteine and the conserved F or W are not part of the CDR3 here.

TRBV19,14,TRBJ2-7,ASSELGGTHSYEQY
TRBV28,11,TRBJ1-4,ASREHSNEKLF
TRBV6-5,13,TRBJ2-5,ASRRKGTAQETQY
TRBV4-1,14,TRBJ2-1,ASSQEWRVAGNEQF
TRBV5-1,13,TRBJ1-6,ASSFSDRKASPLH
TRBV28,12,TRBJ1-2,ASSFGQGAGGYT
TRBV9,18,TRBJ2-2,ASSVVSGTPGGTNTGELF
TRBV30,14,TRBJ1-3,AWSAPGSNSGNTIY
TRBV5-6,13,TRBJ1-4,ASSFDRVSTEKLF
TRBV6-1,13,TRBJ2-1,ASSESTGTYNEQF
TRBV7-9,12,TRBJ1-4,ASSSTGTWEKLF
TRBV20-1,11,TRBJ1-2,SASTGQTDGYT
TRBV6-2/TRBV6-3,14,TRBJ2-1,ASSSRQGGTYNEQF
TRBV28,14,TRBJ1-2,ASNPQRQLSNYGYT
TRBV7-2,13,TRBJ2-7,ASSFEQRNSYEQY
TRBV7-9,10,TRBJ2-5,ASMTVQETQY
TRBV7-9,13,TRBJ2-2,ASSPLWWNTGELF
TRBV3-1/TRBV3-2,14,TRBJ2-7,ASSHGLAGTLYEQY
TRBV6-2/TRBV6-3,13,TRBJ1-6,ASSPGGAYNSPLH
TRBV18,12,TRBJ2-7,ASSPPAPGEEQY
TRBV28,13,TRBJ1-5,ASRALGGSNQPQH
TRBV5-1,14,TRBJ1-3,ASSLTGTASGNTIY
TRBV7-2,14,TRBJ2-1,ASSSSSGLSHNEQF
TRBV19,12,TRBJ1-4,ASRTGGTNEKLF
TRBV2,12,TRBJ1-1,ASSAPTRGAEAF
TRBV4-3,13,TRBJ2-5,ASSQGLGLQETQY
TRBV11-2,10,TRBJ2-1,ASSLLVNEQF
TRBV15,10,TRBJ2-1,ATSGLNNEQF
TRBV5-1,10,TRBJ2-3,ASSPPTDTQY
TRBV5-1,11,TRBJ1-1,ASSFQVGAEAF
TRBV14,13,TRBJ1-1,ASSQARGSSTEAF
TRBV3-1/TRBV3-2,13,TRBJ1-2,ASSQFGGQGYGYT
TRBV6-5,13,TRBJ1-1,ASRLDRGGNTEAF
TRBV20-1,10,TRBJ2-3,SASSRTDTQY
TRBV11-2,13,TRBJ1-5,ASSLDSGQLNTQH
TRBV5-5,12,TRBJ1-1,ASSPGTVNTEAF
TRBV27,14,TRBJ2-1,ASSLRRGLRRNEQF
TRBV6-6,14,TRBJ2-1,ASGGQLDRAPNEQF
TRBV21-1,13,TRBJ2-2,ASSKGRTVCGELF
TRBV7-2,13,TRBJ1-2,ASSLGQAPNYGYT
TRBV19,15,TRBJ2-1,ASSVVAGVGSYNEQF
TRBV7-3,13,TRBJ2-1,ASSLRAREDNEQF
TRBV27,13,TRBJ2-1,ASSQGLAGRNEQF
TRBV11-2,11,TRBJ1-2,ASSSGGGGGYT
TRBV10-3,13,TRBJ2-1,AISESVQGASEQF
TRBV24-1,12,TRBJ2-1,ATSADSRSGEQF
TRBV2,13,TRBJ2-7,ASSEGAGNSYEQY
TRBV18,12,TRBJ2-5,ASSPDRGQETQY
TRBV7-3,14,TRBJ2-1,ASSLNPSGSLNEQF
TRBV3-1/TRBV3-2,12,TRBJ2-5,ASSQGTGQETQY
TRBV30,13,TRBJ1-5,AWSSLGGAGQPQH
TRBV7-9,10,TRBJ2-3,ASSPNRDTQY